The T cell receptor beta chain described here comes from a study of blood T cell repertoires in COVID-19. On the study more broadly: T cells, B-cell-depleted T cells, or PBMCs provided the cDNA or gDNA that served as material.

Original analysis: Amplification with reference gene primers provided the estimates of nucleated cell counts. TCRdb's table, derived via immunoSEQ multiplex PCR, lists solely in-frame clones and lacks some. The D gene and trimming were derived from the DNA, and the V and J assignments and clone size from that table. Among a few hundred thousand clones listed, 90% were seen once. V was pared by 5 bases and J by 1 base, with 9 bases of the junction left unmatched. The CDR3 totals 16 residues. Germline V gene lookup returns CDR1 MNHNY and CDR2 SVGAGI (reference sequence). V and J are TRBV6-6 and TRBJ2-3; 7 nucleotides line up with TRBD1. The sample taken for sequencing was peripheral blood. The TCR comes from a woman in her 30s with COVID-19, enrolled during active disease. Here the CDR3 reads CASSTNRGAGTDTQYF. CDR3 sequence (DNA): TGTGCCAGCAGTACTAACAGGGGCGCTGGCACAGATACGCAGTATTTT.